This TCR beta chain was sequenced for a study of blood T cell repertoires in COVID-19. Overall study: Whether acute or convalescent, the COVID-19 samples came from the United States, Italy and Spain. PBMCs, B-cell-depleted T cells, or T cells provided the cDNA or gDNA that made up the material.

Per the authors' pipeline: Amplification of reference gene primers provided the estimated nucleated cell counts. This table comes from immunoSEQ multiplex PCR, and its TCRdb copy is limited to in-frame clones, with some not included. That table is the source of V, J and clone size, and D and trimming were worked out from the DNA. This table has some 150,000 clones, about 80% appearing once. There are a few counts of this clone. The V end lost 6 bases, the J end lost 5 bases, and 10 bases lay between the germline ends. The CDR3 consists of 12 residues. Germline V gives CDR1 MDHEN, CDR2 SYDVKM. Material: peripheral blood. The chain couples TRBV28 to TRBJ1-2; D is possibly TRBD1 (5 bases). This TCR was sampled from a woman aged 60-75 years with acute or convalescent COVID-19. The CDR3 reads CASRQGGYGYTF. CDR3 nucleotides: TGTGCCAGCAGGCAGGGAGGTTATGGCTACACCTTC.